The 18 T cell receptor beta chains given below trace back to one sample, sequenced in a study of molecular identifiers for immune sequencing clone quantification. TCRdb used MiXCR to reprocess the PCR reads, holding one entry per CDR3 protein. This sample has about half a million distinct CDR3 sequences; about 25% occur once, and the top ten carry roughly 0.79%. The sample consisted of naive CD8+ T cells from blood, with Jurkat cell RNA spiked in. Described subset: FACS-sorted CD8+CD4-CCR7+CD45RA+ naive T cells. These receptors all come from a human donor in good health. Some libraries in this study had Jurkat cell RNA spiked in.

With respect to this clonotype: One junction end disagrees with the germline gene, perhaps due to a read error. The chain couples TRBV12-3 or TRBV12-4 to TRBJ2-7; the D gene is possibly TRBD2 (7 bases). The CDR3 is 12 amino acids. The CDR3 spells CASSRGAYGQYF. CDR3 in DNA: TGTGCCAGCAGCCGGGGGGCCTACGGGCAGTACTTC.

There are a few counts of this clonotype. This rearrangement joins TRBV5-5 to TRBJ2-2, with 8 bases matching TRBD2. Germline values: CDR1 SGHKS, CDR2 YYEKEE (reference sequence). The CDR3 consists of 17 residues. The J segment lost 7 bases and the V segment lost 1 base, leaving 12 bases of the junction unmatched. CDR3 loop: CASSLSGGAPGGGELFF. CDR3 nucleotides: TGTGCCAGCAGCTTGTCCGGGGGGGCCCCTGGAGGCGGGGAGCTGTTTTTT.

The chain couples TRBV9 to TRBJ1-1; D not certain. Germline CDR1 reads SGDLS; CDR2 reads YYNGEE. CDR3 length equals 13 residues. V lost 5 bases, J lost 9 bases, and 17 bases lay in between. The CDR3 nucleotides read TGTGCCAGCAGTGTTTCGGACCGAAACAAAGCTTTCTTT. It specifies CASSVSDRNKAFF.

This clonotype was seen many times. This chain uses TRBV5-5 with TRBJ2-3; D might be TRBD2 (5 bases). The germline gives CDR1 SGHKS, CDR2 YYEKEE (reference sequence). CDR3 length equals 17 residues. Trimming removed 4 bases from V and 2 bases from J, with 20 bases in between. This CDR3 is CASSPETTSGHTDTQYF. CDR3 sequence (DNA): TGTGCCAGCAGCCCCGAGACCACCAGCGGCCACACAGATACGCAGTATTTT.

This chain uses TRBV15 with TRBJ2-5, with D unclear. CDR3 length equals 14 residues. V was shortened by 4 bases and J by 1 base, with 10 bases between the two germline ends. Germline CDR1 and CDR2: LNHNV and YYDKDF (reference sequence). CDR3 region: CATSNPDGQETQYF. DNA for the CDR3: TGTGCCACCAGCAACCCGGACGGCCAAGAGACCCAGTACTTC. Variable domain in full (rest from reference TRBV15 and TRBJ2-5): DAMVIQNPRYQVTQFGKPVTLSCSQTLNHNVMYWYQQKSSQAPKLLFHYYDKDFNNEADTPDNFQSRRPNTSFCFLDIRSPGLGDTAMYLCATSNPDGQETQYFGPGTRLLVL.

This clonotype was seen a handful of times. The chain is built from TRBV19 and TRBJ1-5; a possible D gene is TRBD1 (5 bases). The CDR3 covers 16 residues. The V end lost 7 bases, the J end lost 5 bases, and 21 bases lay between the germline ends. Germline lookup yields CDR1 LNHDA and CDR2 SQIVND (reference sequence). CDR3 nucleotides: TGTGCCAGTATGGGGAAAACGGGACGGAGCTATCAGCCCCAGCATTTT. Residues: CASMGKTGRSYQPQHF.

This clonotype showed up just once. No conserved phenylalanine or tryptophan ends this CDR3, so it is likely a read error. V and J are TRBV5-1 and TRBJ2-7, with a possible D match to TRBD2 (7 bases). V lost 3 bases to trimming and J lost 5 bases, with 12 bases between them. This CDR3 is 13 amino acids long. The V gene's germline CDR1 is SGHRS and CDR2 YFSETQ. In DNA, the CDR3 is TGCGCCAGCAGCTGGGGGGGCCCCAACGAGCAGTACCTC. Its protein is CASSWGGPNEQYL.

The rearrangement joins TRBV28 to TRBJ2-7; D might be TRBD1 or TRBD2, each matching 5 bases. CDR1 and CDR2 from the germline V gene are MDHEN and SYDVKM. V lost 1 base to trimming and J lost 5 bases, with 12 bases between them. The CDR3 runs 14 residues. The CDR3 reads CASSLLDEGNEQYF. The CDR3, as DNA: TGTGCCAGCAGTTTATTGGACGAGGGGAACGAGCAGTACTTC.

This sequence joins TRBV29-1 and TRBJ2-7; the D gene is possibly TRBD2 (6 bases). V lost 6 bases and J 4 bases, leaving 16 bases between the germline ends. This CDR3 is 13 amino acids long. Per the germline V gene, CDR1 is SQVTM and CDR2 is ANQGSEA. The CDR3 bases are TGCAGCGTAGCGACGGGACTCCAATACGAGCAGTACTTC. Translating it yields CSVATGLQYEQYF.

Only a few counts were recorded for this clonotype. This CDR3 is CSARGQGSGELFF. The CDR3 nucleotides read TGCAGTGCTAGAGGACAGGGATCCGGGGAGCTGTTTTTT. The chain uses TRBV20-1 and TRBJ2-2, with 7 bases aligning to TRBD1. Germline loops: CDR1 DFQATT, CDR2 SNEGSKA (reference sequence). Trimming cost V 1 base and J 6 bases; bases outside gene matches: 2. The CDR3 loop spans 13 amino acids.

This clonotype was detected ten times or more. The CDR3 DNA follows: TGTGCCAGCAGTCCGGGACAGGGGTACACTGAAGCTTTCTTT. As protein: CASSPGQGYTEAFF. The rearrangement links TRBV13 to TRBJ1-1; 10 bases line up with TRBD1. Germline CDR1 and CDR2: PRHDT and FYEKMQ (reference sequence). V shed 6 bases and J 3 bases; nucleotides not matched to a gene: 4. The CDR3 spans 14 residues.

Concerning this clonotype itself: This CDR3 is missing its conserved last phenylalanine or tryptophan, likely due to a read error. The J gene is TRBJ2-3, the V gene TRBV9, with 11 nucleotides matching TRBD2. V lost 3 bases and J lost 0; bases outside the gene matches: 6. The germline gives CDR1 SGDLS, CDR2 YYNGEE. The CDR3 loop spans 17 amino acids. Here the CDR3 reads CASSERLAGMSTDTQYL. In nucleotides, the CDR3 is TGTGCCAGCAGCGAACGACTAGCGGGAATGAGCACAGATACGCAGTATCTT.

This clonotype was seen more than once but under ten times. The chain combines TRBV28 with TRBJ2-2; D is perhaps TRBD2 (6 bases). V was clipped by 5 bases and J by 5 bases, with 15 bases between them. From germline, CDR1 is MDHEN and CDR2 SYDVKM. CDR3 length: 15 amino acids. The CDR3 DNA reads TGTGCCAGCAGTCCCCGGGGGACTTGGACCGGGGAGCTGTTTTTT. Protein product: CASSPRGTWTGELFF.

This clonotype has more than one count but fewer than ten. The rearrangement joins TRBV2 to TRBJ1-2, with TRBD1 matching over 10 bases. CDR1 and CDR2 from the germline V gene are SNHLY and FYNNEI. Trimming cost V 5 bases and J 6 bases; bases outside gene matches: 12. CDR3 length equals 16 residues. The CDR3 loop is CASSRPRQGALDGYTF. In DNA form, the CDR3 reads TGTGCCAGCAGTCGACCCCGACAGGGGGCGTTGGATGGCTACACCTTC.

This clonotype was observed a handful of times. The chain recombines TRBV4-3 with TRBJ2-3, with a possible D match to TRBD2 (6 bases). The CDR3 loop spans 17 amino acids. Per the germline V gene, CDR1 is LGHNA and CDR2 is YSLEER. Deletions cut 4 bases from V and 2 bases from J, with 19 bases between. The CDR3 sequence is CASSRIWVSGSTDTQYF. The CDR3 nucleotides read TGCGCCAGCAGCCGGATCTGGGTTAGCGGCTCCACAGATACGCAGTATTTT.

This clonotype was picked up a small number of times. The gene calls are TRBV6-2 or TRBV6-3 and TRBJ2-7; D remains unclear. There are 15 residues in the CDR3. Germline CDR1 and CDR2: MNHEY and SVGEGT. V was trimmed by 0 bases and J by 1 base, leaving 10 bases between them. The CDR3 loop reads CASSYSIGHSYEQYF. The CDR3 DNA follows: TGTGCCAGCAGTTACTCGATCGGGCATTCCTACGAGCAGTACTTC.

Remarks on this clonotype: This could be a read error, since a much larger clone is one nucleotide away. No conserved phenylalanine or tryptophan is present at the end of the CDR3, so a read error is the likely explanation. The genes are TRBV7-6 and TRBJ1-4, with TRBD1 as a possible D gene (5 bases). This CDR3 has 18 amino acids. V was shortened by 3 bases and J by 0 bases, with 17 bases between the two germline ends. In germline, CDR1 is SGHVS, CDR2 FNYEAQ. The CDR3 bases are TGTGCCAGCAGCTTGCTGGACACCCTATATGCAACTAATGAAAAACTGTTTTAT. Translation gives CASSLLDTLYATNEKLFY.

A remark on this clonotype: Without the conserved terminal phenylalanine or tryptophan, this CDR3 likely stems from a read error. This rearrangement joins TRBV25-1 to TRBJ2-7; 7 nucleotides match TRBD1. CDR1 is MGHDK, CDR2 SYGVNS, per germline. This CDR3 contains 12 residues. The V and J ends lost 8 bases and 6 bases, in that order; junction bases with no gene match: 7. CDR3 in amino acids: CASATGWREQYS. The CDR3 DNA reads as TGTGCCAGCGCGACAGGGTGGCGCGAGCAGTACTCC.